This T cell receptor beta chain was captured by sequencing in a study of glioma-infiltrating T cells after dendritic cell vaccination. Study at large: Samples are from glioblastoma patients in Phase I and II dendritic cell vaccine trials. Patients received three intradermal dendritic cell vaccine injections at biweekly intervals.

Isocitrate dehydrogenase mutation was absent in all glioblastoma patients. Primers: 60 V beta forward and 13 J beta reverse. The assay was immunoSEQ multiplex PCR, and TCRdb's table has in-frame clones only and misses some. The table shows 75,000 to 100,000 clones, with around 80% occurring only once. CDR1 and CDR2 (germline): SGDLS, YYNGEE. V was trimmed by 2 bases and J by 3 bases, leaving 15 bases between them. The CDR3 length is 16 residues. The receptor was derived from a human donor with glioblastoma. This specimen was blood, taken before dendritic cell vaccination. The rearrangement joins TRBV9 to TRBJ1-3, with D possibly TRBD1 on 5 matching bases. CDR3 protein: CASSVVGGGLGNTIYF. Written as DNA, the CDR3 is TGTGCCAGCAGCGTCGTTGGGGGAGGCCTTGGAAACACCATATATTTT.